The source of this T cell receptor (beta chain) is a study of T cells after yellow fever vaccination. Findings and caveats of the study: Re-detected after boosting: most primary clones, 96% of CD4 and roughly 88% of CD8. A weaker secondary response peaked on day 5, the primary on day 15.

About this clonotype: Its antigen is not identified.

TCRdb itself ran the 5' RACE reads through MiXCR, one entry per CDR3 protein. The table records a few hundred thousand distinct CDR3 sequences, roughly 12% of them present only once. The sequence was obtained from a man younger than 30 who received the YFV17D yellow fever vaccine. This specimen consisted of PBMCs, obtained on the day of the first yellow fever vaccination.

The CDR3 DNA follows: TGTGCCAGCAGTTCCAGCCTTTTAGGTGGCTACACCTTC. Translated, it gives CASSSSLLGGYTF. The chain recombines TRBV12-3 or TRBV12-4 with TRBJ1-2; D uncertain. V gave up 4 bases and J gave up 7 bases, with 13 bases separating them. There are 13 residues in the CDR3.